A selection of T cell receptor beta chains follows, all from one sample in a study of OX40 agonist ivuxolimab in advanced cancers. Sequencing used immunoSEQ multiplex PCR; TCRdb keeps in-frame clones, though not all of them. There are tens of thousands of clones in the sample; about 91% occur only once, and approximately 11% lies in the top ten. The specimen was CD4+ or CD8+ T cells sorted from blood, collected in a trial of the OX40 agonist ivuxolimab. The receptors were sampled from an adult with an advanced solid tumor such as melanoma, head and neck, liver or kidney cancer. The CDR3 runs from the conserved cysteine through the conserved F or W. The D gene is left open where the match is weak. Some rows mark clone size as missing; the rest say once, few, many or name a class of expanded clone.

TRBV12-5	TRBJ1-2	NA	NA	CASGLPVNYGYTF	TGTGCTAGTGGTTTACCGGTTAACTATGGCTACACCTTC
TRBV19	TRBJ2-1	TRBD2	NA	CASSKVAGAYNEQFF	TGTGCCAGTAGTAAGGTAGCGGGAGCCTACAATGAGCAGTTCTTC
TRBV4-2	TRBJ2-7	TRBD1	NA	CASSQTLTGGDEQYF	TGTGCCAGCAGCCAAACCTTGACAGGGGGCGACGAGCAGTACTTC
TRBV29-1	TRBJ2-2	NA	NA	CSVEVLEGTGELFF	TGCAGCGTTGAAGTCCTAGAGGGCACCGGGGAGCTGTTTTTT
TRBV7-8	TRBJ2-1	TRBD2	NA	CASSLSGRTYNEQFF	TGTGCCAGCAGCCTTAGCGGGAGGACCTACAATGAGCAGTTCTTC
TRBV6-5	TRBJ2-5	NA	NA	CASSYSGGEETQYF	TGTGCCAGCAGTTACTCGGGCGGGGAAGAGACCCAGTACTTC
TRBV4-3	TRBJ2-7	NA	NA	CASSQEKYEDGVQYF	TGCGCCAGCAGCCAAGAGAAGTATGAGGATGGAGTGCAGTACTTC
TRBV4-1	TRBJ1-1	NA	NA	CASSQDRGIRTEAFF	TGCGCCAGCAGCCAAGATCGTGGTATTCGGACTGAAGCTTTCTTT
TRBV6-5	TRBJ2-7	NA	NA	CASSHSNYVYEQYF	TGTGCCAGCAGTCACTCCAATTACGTCTACGAGCAGTACTTC
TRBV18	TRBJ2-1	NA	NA	CASSPGTIHEQFF	TGTGCCAGCTCACCGGGGACGATCCATGAGCAGTTCTTC
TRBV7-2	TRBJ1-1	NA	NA	CASSLGSLLNTEAFF	TGTGCCAGCAGCTTAGGCAGCCTTCTTAACACTGAAGCTTTCTTT
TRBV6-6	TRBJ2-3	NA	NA	CASSYSETRTDTQYF	TGTGCCAGCAGTTACTCGGAGACACGCACAGATACGCAGTATTTT
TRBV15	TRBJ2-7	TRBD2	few	CATSRDGGLLASGYEQYF	TGTGCCACCAGCAGAGATGGGGGGTTGTTGGCTAGCGGGTACGAGCAGTACTTC
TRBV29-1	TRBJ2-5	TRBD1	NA	CSVSKTGIQETQYF	TGCAGCGTTTCTAAGACAGGGATCCAAGAGACCCAGTACTTC
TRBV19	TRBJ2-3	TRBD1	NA	CASSIGTGVDTQYF	TGTGCCAGTAGTATAGGGACAGGGGTAGATACGCAGTATTTT
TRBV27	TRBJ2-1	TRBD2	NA	CASGLAGNSYNEQFF	TGTGCCAGCGGGCTAGCGGGGAACTCCTACAATGAGCAGTTCTTC
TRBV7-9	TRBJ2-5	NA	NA	CASSLRTALQETQYF	TGTGCCAGCAGCTTACGGACAGCTCTTCAAGAGACCCAGTACTTC
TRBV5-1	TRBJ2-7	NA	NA	CASSPDRGEQYF	TGCGCCAGCAGCCCCGACAGAGGCGAGCAGTACTTC
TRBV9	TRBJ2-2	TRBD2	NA	CASSVDGGSLTGELFF	TGTGCCAGCAGCGTAGATGGCGGGAGCCTCACCGGGGAGCTGTTTTTT
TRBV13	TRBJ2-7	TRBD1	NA	CASSSGTGLSYEQYF	TGTGCCAGCAGCTCCGGGACAGGACTATCCTACGAGCAGTACTTC
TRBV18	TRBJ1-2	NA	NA	CASSPMTGERANYGYTF	TGTGCCAGCTCACCTATGACAGGTGAGAGGGCTAACTATGGCTACACCTTC
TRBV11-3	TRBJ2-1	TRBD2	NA	CASSATSGFYNEQFF	TGTGCCAGCAGCGCGACTAGCGGGTTTTACAATGAGCAGTTCTTC
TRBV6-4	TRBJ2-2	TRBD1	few	CASGTGDNTGELFF	TGTGCCAGCGGTACAGGGGATAACACCGGGGAGCTGTTTTTT
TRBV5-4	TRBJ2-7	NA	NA	CASSLETYYEQYF	TGTGCCAGCAGCTTGGAGACTTACTACGAGCAGTACTTC
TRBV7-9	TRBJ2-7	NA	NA	CASRGGQSYEQYF	TGTGCCAGCAGGGGAGGACAGTCCTACGAGCAGTACTTC
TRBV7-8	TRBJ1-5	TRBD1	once	CASSLSGQGGYSNQPQHF	TGTGCCAGCAGCTTAAGTGGACAGGGGGGATATAGCAATCAGCCCCAGCATTTT
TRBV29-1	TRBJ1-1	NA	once	CSVEDINQGGGTEAFF	TGCAGCGTTGAAGATATAAACCAGGGCGGCGGCACTGAAGCTTTCTTT
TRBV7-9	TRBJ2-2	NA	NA	CASSLGVANTGELFF	TGTGCCAGCAGCTTAGGGGTAGCGAACACCGGGGAGCTGTTTTTT
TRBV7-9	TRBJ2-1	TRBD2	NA	CASSPTLLAGRYNEQFF	TGTGCCAGCAGCCCAACCCTACTAGCGGGTCGGTACAATGAGCAGTTCTTC
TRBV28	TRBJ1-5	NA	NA	CASSFVAASNQPQHF	TGTGCCAGCAGTTTTGTTGCAGCCAGCAATCAGCCCCAGCATTTT
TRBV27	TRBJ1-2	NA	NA	CASSPAGSYGYTF	TGTGCCAGCAGCCCGGCGGGGAGCTATGGCTACACCTTC
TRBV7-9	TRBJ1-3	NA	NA	CASSLGVAAGNTIYF	TGTGCCAGCAGCTTGGGTGTGGCAGCTGGAAACACCATATATTTT
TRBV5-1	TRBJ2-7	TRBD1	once	CASSSQQGAREQYF	TGCGCCAGCAGCTCTCAACAGGGGGCAAGGGAGCAGTACTTC
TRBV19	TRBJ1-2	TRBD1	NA	CASTADRGLGYGYTF	TGTGCCAGTACCGCGGACAGGGGCCTCGGGTATGGCTACACCTTC
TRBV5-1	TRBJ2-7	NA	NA	CASSLGLGPYEQYF	TGCGCCAGCAGCTTGGGTCTAGGGCCCTACGAGCAGTACTTC
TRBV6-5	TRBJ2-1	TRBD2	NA	CATTLAGGGYNEQFF	TGTGCCACCACACTAGCGGGAGGGGGGTACAATGAGCAGTTCTTC
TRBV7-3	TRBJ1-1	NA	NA	CASSLIGTGKNTEAFF	TGTGCCAGCAGCTTAATAGGAACAGGAAAGAACACTGAAGCTTTCTTT
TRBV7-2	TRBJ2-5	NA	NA	CASSRSRRGQETQYF	TGTGCCAGCAGCCGATCGCGGAGGGGGCAAGAGACCCAGTACTTC
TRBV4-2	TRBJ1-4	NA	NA	CASSQDWSMGGEKLFF	TGTGCCAGCAGCCAAGACTGGAGTATGGGAGGGGAAAAACTGTTTTTT
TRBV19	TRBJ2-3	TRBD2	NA	CASSIVLAETDTQYF	TGTGCCAGTAGTATAGTACTAGCGGAGACAGATACGCAGTATTTT
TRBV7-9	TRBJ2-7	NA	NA	CASSRQNYEQYF	TGTGCCAGCAGCCGACAGAACTACGAGCAGTACTTC
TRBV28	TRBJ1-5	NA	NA	CASSLIGQLDLNQPQHF	TGTGCCAGCAGCCTCATAGGACAGCTAGACCTTAATCAGCCCCAGCATTTT
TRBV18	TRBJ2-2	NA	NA	CASLNNDQDWLRGFGTGELFF	TGTGCCAGCTTAAACAACGACCAGGATTGGCTGCGGGGCTTCGGCACCGGGGAGCTGTTTTTT
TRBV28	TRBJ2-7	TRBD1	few	CASSLTGYYEQYF	TGTGCCAGCAGTTTGACAGGGTACTACGAGCAGTACTTC
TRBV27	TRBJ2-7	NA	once	CASSFGKTYEQYF	TGTGCCAGCAGTTTTGGCAAGACCTACGAGCAGTACTTC
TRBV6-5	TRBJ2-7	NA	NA	CASSYSQLREQYF	TGTGCCAGCAGTTACTCCCAGCTGCGCGAGCAGTACTTC
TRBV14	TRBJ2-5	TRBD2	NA	CASSPGTSRRAETQYF	TGTGCCAGCAGCCCCGGGACTAGCAGGAGGGCGGAGACCCAGTACTTC
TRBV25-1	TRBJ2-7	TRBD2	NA	CASSAQTSGSVGEQYF	TGTGCCAGCAGTGCCCAGACTAGCGGGAGTGTTGGCGAGCAGTACTTC
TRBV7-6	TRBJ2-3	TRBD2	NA	CASSRPSNHTSGYTDTQYF	TGTGCCAGCAGTCGACCCAGTAATCATACTAGCGGATACACAGATACGCAGTATTTT
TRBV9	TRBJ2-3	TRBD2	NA	CASSASSGSTDTQYF	TGTGCCAGCAGCGCCTCTAGCGGTAGCACAGATACGCAGTATTTT
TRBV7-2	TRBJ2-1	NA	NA	CASSSIVAPSYNEQFF	TGTGCCAGCAGCTCAATAGTGGCCCCCTCCTACAATGAGCAGTTCTTC